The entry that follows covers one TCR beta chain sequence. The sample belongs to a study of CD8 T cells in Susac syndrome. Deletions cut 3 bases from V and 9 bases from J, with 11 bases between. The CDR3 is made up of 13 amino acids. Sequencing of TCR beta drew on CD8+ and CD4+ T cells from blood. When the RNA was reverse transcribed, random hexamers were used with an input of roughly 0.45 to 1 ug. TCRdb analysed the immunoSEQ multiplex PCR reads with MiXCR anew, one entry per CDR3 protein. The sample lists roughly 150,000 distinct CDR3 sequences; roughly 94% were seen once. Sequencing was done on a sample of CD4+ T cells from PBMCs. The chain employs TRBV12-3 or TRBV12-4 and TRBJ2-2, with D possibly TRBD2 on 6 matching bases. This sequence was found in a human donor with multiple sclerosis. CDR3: CASSFGRSRELFF. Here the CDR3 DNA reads TGTGCCAGCAGTTTCGGGAGAAGCAGGGAGCTGTTTTTT.